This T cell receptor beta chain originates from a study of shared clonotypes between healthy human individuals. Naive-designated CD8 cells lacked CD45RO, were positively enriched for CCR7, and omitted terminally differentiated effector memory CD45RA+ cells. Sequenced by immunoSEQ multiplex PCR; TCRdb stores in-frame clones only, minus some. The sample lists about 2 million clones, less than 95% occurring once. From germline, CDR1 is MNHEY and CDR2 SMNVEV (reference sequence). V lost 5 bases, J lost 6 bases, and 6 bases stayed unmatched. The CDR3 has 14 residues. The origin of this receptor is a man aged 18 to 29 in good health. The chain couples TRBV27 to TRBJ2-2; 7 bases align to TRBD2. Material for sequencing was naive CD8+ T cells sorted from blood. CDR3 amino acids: CASSSGNSAGELFF. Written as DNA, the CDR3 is TGTGCCAGCAGTAGCGGGAATTCGGCCGGGGAGCTGTTTTTT.